The rows below give T cell receptor beta chains drawn from one sample of a study of blood T cells in healthy people across ages. In TCRdb, the 5' RACE reads were re-called with MiXCR into one record per CDR3 protein. The sample carries nearly 1 million distinct CDR3 sequences, roughly half recorded once. Material: blood. These receptor sequences come from a woman aged 55-75 years in good health. CDR3s include the opening cysteine and the closing phenylalanine or tryptophan. D genes are given only for firm matches. The size of a clone is reported for some rows only, either as once, few or many, or as a class for expanded clones.

D: -
size: -
V: TRBV27
J: TRBJ1-2
DNA: TGTGCCAGCAGTTTATCGAACAGCCCTAACTATGGCTACACCTTC
CDR3: CASSLSNSPNYGYTF

D: -
size: -
V: TRBV12-3/TRBV12-4
J: TRBJ1-6
DNA: TGTGCCAGCAGTCCGCAGGGCGGCTCACGCCTCCACTTT
CDR3: CASSPQGGSRLHF

D: TRBD1
size: few
V: TRBV29-1
J: TRBJ2-3
DNA: TGCAGCGTTGAGGACAGGGGAACAGATACGCAGTATTTT
CDR3: CSVEDRGTDTQYF

D: -
size: -
V: TRBV5-6
J: TRBJ1-5
DNA: TGTGCCAGCAGCTTTCGCAGGGACGCTTATAGCAATCAGCCCCAGCATTTT
CDR3: CASSFRRDAYSNQPQHF

D: -
size: few
V: TRBV29-1
J: TRBJ1-1
DNA: TGCAGCGTTGCAAGGGGGAACACTGGAGCTTTCTTT
CDR3: CSVARGNTGAFF

D: -
size: -
V: TRBV2
J: TRBJ1-5
DNA: TGTGCCAGCACCAGGGACGGGGGGAATCAGCCCCAGCATTTT
CDR3: CASTRDGGNQPQHF

D: TRBD2
size: -
V: TRBV4-2
J: TRBJ2-1
DNA: TGTGCCAGCAGCCAAGGACTAGCGAAATACAATGAGCAGTTTTTC
CDR3: CASSQGLAKYNEQFF

D: -
size: -
V: TRBV25-1
J: TRBJ1-4
DNA: TGTGCCAGCAGTCGGCCTCCTAATGAAAAACTGTTTTTT
CDR3: CASSRPPNEKLFF

D: TRBD1
size: few
V: TRBV16
J: TRBJ1-2
DNA: TGTGCCAGCAGCCAATTTACAGGGGGCCATGGCTACACCTTC
CDR3: CASSQFTGGHGYTF

D: TRBD1
size: few
V: TRBV4-1
J: TRBJ1-2
DNA: TGCGCCAGCAGCCAAGATCCGACAGGGAAGGCCTATGGCTACACCTTC
CDR3: CASSQDPTGKAYGYTF

D: TRBD2
size: -
V: TRBV9
J: TRBJ2-7
DNA: TGTGCCAGCAGCGCGAAGCGGGAGGGCTCCTTCCGAGAGCAGTACTTC
CDR3: CASSAKREGSFREQYF

D: TRBD2
size: few
V: TRBV4-2
J: TRBJ2-1
DNA: TGTGCCAGCAGCCAAGCTAGCGGGAGACTTGTCAATGAGCAGTTCTTC
CDR3: CASSQASGRLVNEQFF

D: -
size: once
V: TRBV21-1
J: TRBJ2-5
DNA: TGTGCCAGCAGCAAAGGAGGAGGGGAAGAGACCCAGTACTTC
CDR3: CASSKGGGEETQYF

D: -
size: -
V: TRBV20-1
J: TRBJ2-7
DNA: TGCAGTGGGGCCAGGAGGAGTTCCTACGAGCAGTACTTC
CDR3: CSGARRSSYEQYF

D: TRBD2
size: few
V: TRBV20-1
J: TRBJ2-1
DNA: TGCAGTGCTAAGACTAGCGGGAGAATTAATGAGCAGTTCTTC
CDR3: CSAKTSGRINEQFF

D: -
size: -
V: TRBV5-5
J: TRBJ1-1
DNA: TGTGCCAGCAGCTTCGCAATTGCGAACACTGAAGCTTTCTTT
CDR3: CASSFAIANTEAFF

D: -
size: -
V: TRBV11-2
J: TRBJ1-2
DNA: TGTGCCAGCAGCGCCGGTCCAGATGGCTACACCTTC
CDR3: CASSAGPDGYTF

D: -
size: -
V: TRBV10-3
J: TRBJ2-7
DNA: TGTACCATCAGGCCGGGAGCGTCGAGTTACGAGCAGTACTTC
CDR3: CTIRPGASSYEQYF

D: -
size: -
V: TRBV18
J: TRBJ1-1
DNA: TGTGCCAGCTCACCATTAGGGGACCCAAGGACGGTAAACACTGAAGCTTTCTTT
CDR3: CASSPLGDPRTVNTEAFF

D: -
size: -
V: TRBV20-1
J: TRBJ2-7
DNA: TGCAGTGCTAGAGATTGGAGGGGGAAAACTACCTACGAGCAGTACTTC
CDR3: CSARDWRGKTTYEQYF

D: -
size: -
V: TRBV12-3/TRBV12-4
J: TRBJ2-7
DNA: TGTGCCAGCAGTGTACGTATGATGGAGAACGAGCAGTACTTC
CDR3: CASSVRMMENEQYF

D: -
size: -
V: TRBV7-9
J: TRBJ2-5
DNA: TGTGCCAGCAGCTTAGCGCGGCGGGACTGGTATGAGCAGTACTTC
CDR3: CASSLARRDWYEQYF

D: -
size: -
V: TRBV20-1
J: TRBJ1-2
DNA: TGCAGTGCTAGTAGGGGGAGCCGTAGAGTCCTTGCTTATGGCTACACCTTC
CDR3: CSASRGSRRVLAYGYTF

D: -
size: -
V: TRBV4-3
J: TRBJ1-6
DNA: TGCGCCAGCAGCCAAGATTCAGAGGGTAATTCACCCCTCCACTTT
CDR3: CASSQDSEGNSPLHF

D: TRBD1
size: -
V: TRBV4-1
J: TRBJ1-5
DNA: TGCGCCAGCAGCCAAGATCAGGGGACAGGGGTTCAGCCCCAGCATTTT
CDR3: CASSQDQGTGVQPQHF

D: -
size: -
V: TRBV28
J: TRBJ2-5
DNA: TGTGCCAGCAGTCAGGGGGCTCCGGGACGAGCGGGAGGTGAGACCCAGTACTTC
CDR3: CASSQGAPGRAGGETQYF

D: TRBD1
size: few
V: TRBV28
J: TRBJ2-1
DNA: TGTGCCAGCACCCGGGACAGGGGGCTCAATGAGCAGTTCTTC
CDR3: CASTRDRGLNEQFF

D: -
size: -
V: TRBV15
J: TRBJ1-6
DNA: TGTGCCACCAGCAGAGATGGGGATAATAATTCACCCCTCCACTTT
CDR3: CATSRDGDNNSPLHF

D: -
size: -
V: TRBV5-5
J: TRBJ2-1
DNA: TGTGCCAGCAGCCTCGGGACTGGCGGTGCTACCTACAATGAGCAGTTCTTC
CDR3: CASSLGTGGATYNEQFF

D: -
size: few
V: TRBV9
J: TRBJ2-5
DNA: TGTGCCAGCAGCGGCTCCAGGGCAGAAGAGACCCAGTACTTC
CDR3: CASSGSRAEETQYF

D: TRBD2
size: few
V: TRBV20-1
J: TRBJ2-7
DNA: TGCAGTGCTCCAGGACTAGCGGGAGGGTACGAGCAGTACTTC
CDR3: CSAPGLAGGYEQYF

D: -
size: many
V: TRBV29-1
J: TRBJ2-4
DNA: TGCAGCGTTGAGGAATACGCCAAAAACATTCAGTACTTC
CDR3: CSVEEYAKNIQYF

D: -
size: -
V: TRBV27
J: TRBJ1-1
DNA: TGTGCCAGCAGTTTCGGGCGGAAAGCTTTCTTT
CDR3: CASSFGRKAFF

D: -
size: once
V: TRBV9
J: TRBJ2-3
DNA: TGTGCCAGCAGCGTTCTCAGCGGCACAGATACGCAGTATTTT
CDR3: CASSVLSGTDTQYF

D: -
size: -
V: TRBV12-3/TRBV12-4
J: TRBJ1-5
DNA: TGTGCCAGCAGCTTTAGACGGGCCAATCAGCCCCAGCATTTT
CDR3: CASSFRRANQPQHF

D: TRBD2
size: -
V: TRBV13
J: TRBJ2-3
DNA: TGTGCCAGCAGCCTAAAGCGGGAGTGGGGAGATACGCAGTATTTT
CDR3: CASSLKREWGDTQYF

D: -
size: -
V: TRBV9
J: TRBJ1-2
DNA: TGTGCCAGCAGCGTGAGACAGGAGATCGGAAATATCTACACCTTC
CDR3: CASSVRQEIGNIYTF

D: -
size: -
V: TRBV11-2
J: TRBJ2-7
DNA: TGTGCCAGCAGCTCCGAGTACTACGAGCAGTACTTC
CDR3: CASSSEYYEQYF

D: -
size: -
V: TRBV20-1
J: TRBJ2-6
DNA: TGCAGTGCAAATACAGGGGGGGGGTCTGGGGCCAACGTCCTGACTTTC
CDR3: CSANTGGGSGANVLTF

D: -
size: few
V: TRBV28
J: TRBJ2-3
DNA: TGTGCCAGCAGTCCCAATGTCGCCGCTAGCACAGATACGCAGTATTTT
CDR3: CASSPNVAASTDTQYF

D: -
size: -
V: TRBV28
J: TRBJ1-4
DNA: TGTGCCAGCACCCCGTTGGGGCATAATGAAAAACTGTTTTTT
CDR3: CASTPLGHNEKLFF

D: -
size: few
V: TRBV7-8
J: TRBJ2-6
DNA: TGTGCCAGCAGCTTACGGGACCTAGGCTCTGGGGCCAACGTCCTGACTTTC
CDR3: CASSLRDLGSGANVLTF

D: -
size: few
V: TRBV27
J: TRBJ2-7
DNA: TGTGCCAGCAGTGCATCCCCTGGGGCCGAGCAGTACTTC
CDR3: CASSASPGAEQYF

D: -
size: -
V: TRBV4-1
J: TRBJ2-5
DNA: TGCGCCAGCAGCCAAGGGGTGGACCAAGAGACCCCGTACTTC
CDR3: CASSQGVDQETPYF

D: -
size: few
V: TRBV9
J: TRBJ2-3
DNA: TGTGCCAGCAGCATCGGGACGGCCCACAGCACAGATACGCAGTATTTT
CDR3: CASSIGTAHSTDTQYF